Below, one TCR beta chain is given with its context. The RNA, roughly 0.5 to 1 ug, was put through reverse transcription using random hexamers. Across 54 Vbeta and 13 Jbeta, TCR beta CDR3 was amplified with immunoSEQ multiplex PCR. MiXCR, applied by TCRdb to the immunoSEQ multiplex PCR reads, yields one record per CDR3 protein. The data contain about 150,000 distinct CDR3 sequences, roughly 96% of them singletons. The CDR3 totals 15 residues. With 3 bases removed from V and 3 bases from J, the gap between germline ends came to 13 bases. Germline CDR1 is LNHNV and CDR2 is YYDKDF (reference sequence). The sample belongs to a study of CD8 T cells in Susac syndrome. Sequencing of TCR beta was undertaken in CD8+ and CD4+ T cells derived from blood.

Sequencing used CD4+ T cells from PBMCs. The chain couples TRBV15 to TRBJ2-3; weak D call: TRBD2 (6 bases). The TCR sequence derives from a human donor with Susac syndrome. The CDR3 sequence is CATSRAGTPTDTQYF. CDR3 nucleotides: TGTGCCACCAGCAGGGCCGGGACTCCGACAGATACGCAGTATTTT.